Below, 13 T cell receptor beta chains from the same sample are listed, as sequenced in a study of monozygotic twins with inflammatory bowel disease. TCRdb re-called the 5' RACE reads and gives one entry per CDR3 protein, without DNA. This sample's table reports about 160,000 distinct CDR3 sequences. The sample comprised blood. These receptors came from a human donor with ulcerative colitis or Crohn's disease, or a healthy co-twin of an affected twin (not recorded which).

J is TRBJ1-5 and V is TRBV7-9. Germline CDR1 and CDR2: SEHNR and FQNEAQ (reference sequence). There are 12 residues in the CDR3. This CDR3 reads CAREVVNQPQHF.

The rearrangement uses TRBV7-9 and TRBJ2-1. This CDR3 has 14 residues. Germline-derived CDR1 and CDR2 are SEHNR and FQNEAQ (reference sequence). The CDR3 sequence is CASSLVSGVNEQFF.

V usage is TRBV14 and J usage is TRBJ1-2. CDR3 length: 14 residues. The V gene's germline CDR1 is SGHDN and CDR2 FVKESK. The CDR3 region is CASSQEYGSYGYTF.

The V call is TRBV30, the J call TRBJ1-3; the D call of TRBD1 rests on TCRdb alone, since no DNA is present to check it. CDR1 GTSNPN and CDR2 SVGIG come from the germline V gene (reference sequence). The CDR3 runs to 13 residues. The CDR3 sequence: CAWSTGQGMTIYF.

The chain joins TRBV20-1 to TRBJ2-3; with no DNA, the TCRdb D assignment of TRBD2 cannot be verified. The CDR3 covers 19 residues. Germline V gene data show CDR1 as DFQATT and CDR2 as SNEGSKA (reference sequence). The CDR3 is CSAAAQGLAGGGNTDTQYF.

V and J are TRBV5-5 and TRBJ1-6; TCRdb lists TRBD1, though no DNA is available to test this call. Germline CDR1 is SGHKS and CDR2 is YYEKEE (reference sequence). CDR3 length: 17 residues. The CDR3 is CASSLGTYSSYNSPLHF.

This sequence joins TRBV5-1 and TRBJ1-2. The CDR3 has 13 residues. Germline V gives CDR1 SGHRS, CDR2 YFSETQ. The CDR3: CASSLVRDYGYTF.

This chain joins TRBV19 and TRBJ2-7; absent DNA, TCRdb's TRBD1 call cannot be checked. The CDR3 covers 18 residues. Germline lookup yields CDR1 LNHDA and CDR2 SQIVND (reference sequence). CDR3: CASSKTPGQGPLIPEQYF.

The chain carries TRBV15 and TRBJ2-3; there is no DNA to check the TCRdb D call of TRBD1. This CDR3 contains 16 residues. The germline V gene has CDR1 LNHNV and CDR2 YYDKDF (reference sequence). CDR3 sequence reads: CATSYRTGGHTDTQYF.

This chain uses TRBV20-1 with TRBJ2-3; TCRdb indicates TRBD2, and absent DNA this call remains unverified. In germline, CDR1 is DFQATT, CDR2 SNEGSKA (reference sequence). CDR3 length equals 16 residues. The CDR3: CSATPPGLATVDTQYF.

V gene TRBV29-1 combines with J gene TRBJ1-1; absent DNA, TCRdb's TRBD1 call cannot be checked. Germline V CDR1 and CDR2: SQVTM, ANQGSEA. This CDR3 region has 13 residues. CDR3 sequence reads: CSVDTGFTPEAFF. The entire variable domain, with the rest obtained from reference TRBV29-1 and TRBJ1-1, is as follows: SAVISQKPSRDICQRGTSLTIQCQVDSQVTMMFWYRQQPGQSLTLIATANQGSEATYESGFVIDKFPISRPNLTFSTLTVSNMSPEDSSIYLCSVDTGFTPEAFFGQGTRLTVV.

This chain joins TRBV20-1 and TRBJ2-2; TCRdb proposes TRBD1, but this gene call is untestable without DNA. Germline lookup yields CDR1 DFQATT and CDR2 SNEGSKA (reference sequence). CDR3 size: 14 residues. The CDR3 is CSAGRGVDTGELFF.

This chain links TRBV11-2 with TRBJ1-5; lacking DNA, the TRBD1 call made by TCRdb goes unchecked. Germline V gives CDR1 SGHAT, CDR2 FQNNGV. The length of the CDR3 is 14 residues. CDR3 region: CASSPDRSNQPQHF.